This is a list of T cell receptor beta chains from one sample in a study of CD8 T cells in ankylosing spondylitis. A single record per CDR3 protein comes from TCRdb applying MiXCR to the 5' RACE reads. The repertoire holds fewer than 500,000 distinct CDR3 sequences, around 20% seen once, with roughly a sixth in the top ten. The sample comprised blood, either unsorted or a sorted T cell fraction (not recorded which). Source of these receptors: a male donor with ankylosing spondylitis. CDR3s include the opening cysteine and the closing phenylalanine or tryptophan. Each record gives: J gene, V gene, D gene, clone size, CDR3 DNA, CDR3 protein. A D gene is named only where the DNA matches it firmly. A row's size may be missing; if present it is once, few, many or a size class.

>TRBJ1-4|TRBV25-1|NA|NA
TGTGCCAGCAGTGAACGGGGACGCATGTTTTTT
CASSERGRMFF
>TRBJ2-1|TRBV10-3|NA|NA
TGTGCCATCAGACAGGGCACCTACAATGAGCAGTTCTTC
CAIRQGTYNEQFF
>TRBJ2-1|TRBV18|TRBD2|NA
TGTGCCAGCTCACCCAGCGGACTAGTGGCCGTCTACAATGAGCAGTTCTTC
CASSPSGLVAVYNEQFF
>TRBJ2-1|TRBV2|TRBD2|NA
TGTGCCAGCAGTGGCAGTCCTAGCGGGAGGGATAATGAGCAGTTCTTC
CASSGSPSGRDNEQFF
>TRBJ2-7|TRBV5-1|NA|few
TGCGCCAGCAGCAAGGACGGAGCTTCCGACGAGCAGTACTTC
CASSKDGASDEQYF
>TRBJ1-2|TRBV11-3|NA|few
TGTGCCAGCAGCCGAGGACCCGAAAACTATGGCTACACCTTC
CASSRGPENYGYTF
>TRBJ2-5|TRBV25-1|TRBD2|few
TGTGCCAGCAGTGTAAGGGGAGGGCCCGAGACCCAGTACTTC
CASSVRGGPETQYF
>TRBJ1-5|TRBV12-3/TRBV12-4|TRBD1|few
TGTGCCAGCAGTTTAGCGCTAAGGCACAGGGGCTTATTCAATCAGCCCCAGCATTTT
CASSLALRHRGLFNQPQHF
>TRBJ2-2|TRBV28|NA|many
TGTGCCAGCAGTTTTGAGGTCACCTACTACACCGGGGAGCTGTTTTTT
CASSFEVTYYTGELFF
>TRBJ2-1|TRBV3-1|TRBD2|few
TGTGCCAGCAGCCAAGGTGGCGGGAGGTTGTCCAATGAGCAGTTCTTC
CASSQGGGRLSNEQFF
>TRBJ1-1|TRBV19|NA|NA
TGTGCCAGTCATTGGAGCGGAGAGGAACATGAAGCTTTCTTT
CASHWSGEEHEAFF
>TRBJ2-7|TRBV20-1|NA|NA
TGCAGTGCCTGGAGAGGGACCAACTACGAGCAGTACTTC
CSAWRGTNYEQYF
>TRBJ1-1|TRBV5-1|NA|many
TGCGCCAGCAGCTTGGGAACCAACACTGAAGCTTTCTTT
CASSLGTNTEAFF
>TRBJ2-7|TRBV7-2|TRBD2|few
TGTGCCAGCAGCTTACTAGCGGAGGCCTACGAGCAGTACTTC
CASSLLAEAYEQYF
>TRBJ2-7|TRBV2|TRBD1|NA
TGTGCCAGCAGTCATGACAGGGGGGTCGCCTACGAGCAGTACTTC
CASSHDRGVAYEQYF
>TRBJ1-2|TRBV20-1|NA|NA
TGCAGTGCTAGAGAGCCGCGTGGATGGGACACCTTC
CSAREPRGWDTF
>TRBJ2-5|TRBV29-1|TRBD2|NA
TGCAGCGTTGAAGATGGCCTAGCGGGATCCCAAGAGACCCAGTACTTC
CSVEDGLAGSQETQYF
>TRBJ1-1|TRBV2|NA|many
TGTGCCAGCAGAACCGACCAGAACACTGAAGCTTTCTTT
CASRTDQNTEAFF
>TRBJ2-3|TRBV20-1|TRBD2|few
TGCAGTGCTCCACCGGGACTACCGCGCACAGATACGCAGTATTTT
CSAPPGLPRTDTQYF
>TRBJ2-1|TRBV7-3|TRBD2|few
TGTGCCAGCAGGTTCTCGAGGGCGGGAGGCTATGAGCAGTTCTTC
CASRFSRAGGYEQFF
>TRBJ2-5|TRBV7-2|NA|few
TGTGCCAGCAGCTTACGGTTGGTCCGAGAGACCCAGTACTTC
CASSLRLVRETQYF
>TRBJ2-7|TRBV4-1|TRBD2|NA
TGCGCCAGCAGCCAATCCCCCATCGGGACTAGCGGGAGCGGGTACGAGCAGTACTTC
CASSQSPIGTSGSGYEQYF
>TRBJ2-1|TRBV14|TRBD1|NA
TGTGCCAGCAGCGTAGGACAGGGGGGCGGCAATGAGCAGTTCTTC
CASSVGQGGGNEQFF
>TRBJ2-5|TRBV20-1|NA|NA
TGCAGTGCTCGCCGGGAGAGTCAAGAGACCCAGTACTTC
CSARRESQETQYF
>TRBJ1-2|TRBV28|NA|many
TGTGCCAGCAGTTTCAATGGCTACACCTTC
CASSFNGYTF
>TRBJ1-2|TRBV4-3|NA|NA
TGCGCCAGCAGCCAAGATCAACAGGGCTTCTATGGCTACACCTTC
CASSQDQQGFYGYTF
>TRBJ2-7|TRBV4-3|NA|once
TGCGCCAGCAGCCAAGATGGGGAATACGAGCAGTACTTC
CASSQDGEYEQYF
>TRBJ2-2|TRBV24-1|NA|few
TGTGCCACCAGTGAGGAGGGAACCGGGGAGCTGTTTTTT
CATSEEGTGELFF
>TRBJ2-2|TRBV6-1|NA|NA
TGTGCCATCCTCTCCGGGACATACGGCCCCGGGGAGCTGTTTTTT
CAILSGTYGPGELFF
>TRBJ2-4|TRBV15|NA|many
TGTGCCACCAGCAGAGATTCACGGGGTCGAGACAAAAACATTCAGTACTTC
CATSRDSRGRDKNIQYF
>TRBJ2-2|TRBV3-1|NA|many
TGTGCCAGCAGCCAGGCAGCGAACACCGGGGAGCTGTTTTTT
CASSQAANTGELFF
>TRBJ2-7|TRBV5-5|TRBD1|NA
TGTGCCAGCAGCGTGGGACAGGGGGCTGTGGACGAGCAGTACTTC
CASSVGQGAVDEQYF
>TRBJ2-3|TRBV5-1|NA|few
TGCGCCAGCAGCTTACCCAATAGCGCCACAGATACGCAGTATTTT
CASSLPNSATDTQYF
>TRBJ1-1|TRBV3-1|NA|few
TGTGCCAGCAGCCAAACTTGGCAGCAAGGTGAAGCTTTCTTT
CASSQTWQQGEAFF
>TRBJ1-2|TRBV7-3|NA|few
TGTGCCAGCAGCTTAATGTCCAGAAGGGGCTACACCTTC
CASSLMSRRGYTF
>TRBJ1-3|TRBV7-9|NA|many
TGTGCCAGCAGCAAATCAGGGAACACCATATATTTT
CASSKSGNTIYF
>TRBJ1-1|TRBV3-1|NA|NA
TGTGCCAGCAGCCAAACACTTGTTAGCACTGAAGCTTTCTTT
CASSQTLVSTEAFF
>TRBJ2-3|TRBV19|NA|NA
TGTGCCACCAATGGGGACGTTACGCAGTATTTT
CATNGDVTQYF
>TRBJ2-1|TRBV20-1|TRBD2|NA
TGCAGCGCTAGAGATTACCGGGCGACTAGCGGGAGGTACAATGAGCAGTTCTTC
CSARDYRATSGRYNEQFF
>TRBJ2-1|TRBV7-9|TRBD2|NA
TGTGCCAGCAGCTCCACTAGCGGGAGGGCCTTGGTGCAGTTCTTC
CASSSTSGRALVQFF
>TRBJ2-1|TRBV5-1|TRBD2|few
TGCGCCAGCAGCCCTTCGGCTAGCGGGAGTCTGGATGAGCAGTTCTTC
CASSPSASGSLDEQFF
>TRBJ2-7|TRBV20-1|NA|NA
TGCAGTGCTATACCCAGGCAGGACGGCGAGCAGTACTTC
CSAIPRQDGEQYF
>TRBJ2-3|TRBV25-1|NA|few
TGTGCCAGCAGTGAATGGGCCGGGAGAGCAAGGGATACGCAGTATTTT
CASSEWAGRARDTQYF
>TRBJ2-7|TRBV29-1|NA|few
TGCAGCGTTGACGTCTCGGGCAGCTCCTACGAGCAGTACTTC
CSVDVSGSSYEQYF
>TRBJ1-1|TRBV29-1|NA|NA
TGCAGCGTTGGGAAGAGCTCGGGGAACACTGAAGCTTTCTTT
CSVGKSSGNTEAFF
>TRBJ2-7|TRBV11-2|NA|few
TGTGCCAGCAGCTTATTTAGGGCGAGCTCCTACGAGCAGTACTTC
CASSLFRASSYEQYF
>TRBJ2-7|TRBV6-5|NA|NA
TGTGCCAGCAGTTACCGCCCGGATAGCGGAAAAACCTACGAGCAGTACTTC
CASSYRPDSGKTYEQYF
>TRBJ2-2|TRBV3-1|NA|NA
TGTGCCAGCAGCTCGGACAGTTTACTGCTGTTTTTT
CASSSDSLLLFF
>TRBJ2-1|TRBV5-1|NA|many
TGCGCCAGCAGCTTCCCCTACAATGAGCAGTTCTTC
CASSFPYNEQFF
>TRBJ2-5|TRBV10-3|NA|NA
TGTGCCATCAGTCGTACTAACGAGGGGCAAGAGACCCAGTACTTC
CAISRTNEGQETQYF
>TRBJ2-2|TRBV27|NA|NA
TGTGCCAGCAGGCTTGGGAGGTCGACCGGGGAGCTGTTTTTT
CASRLGRSTGELFF
>TRBJ2-1|TRBV20-1|TRBD2|NA
TGCAGTGCTTTCCCCGGGACTAGCGGGAGGATTGAGCAGTTCTTC
CSAFPGTSGRIEQFF
>TRBJ2-6|TRBV20-1|NA|few
TGCAGTGTCATACCAATCTCTGGGGCCAACGTCCTGACTTTC
CSVIPISGANVLTF
>TRBJ2-7|TRBV28|TRBD2|few
TGTGCCAGCAGTTTATTTCGGACTAGCGGGACCTACGAGCAGTACTTC
CASSLFRTSGTYEQYF